This passage covers 20 T cell receptor beta chains from one sample sequenced in a study of T cell responses to AZD1222 COVID-19 vaccine. The assay was immunoSEQ multiplex PCR, and TCRdb's table has in-frame clones only and misses some. This sample has 150,000 to 200,000 clones, with around 91% found just once. The sample here was peripheral blood, taken 28 days after the second AZD1222 dose. The receptors derive from an adult who received the AZD1222 COVID-19 vaccine.

The genes are TRBV19 and TRBJ2-1, with D uncertain. V was pared by 4 bases and J by 4 bases, with 5 bases between. CDR1 LNHDA and CDR2 SQIVND come from the germline V gene (reference sequence). The CDR3 has 12 residues. CDR3 amino acids: CASSNRYNEQFF. CDR3 coding DNA: TGTGCCAGTAGTAACCGATACAATGAGCAGTTCTTC.

This clone was detected a few times. The chain joins TRBV4-1 to TRBJ2-2; D gene uncertain. V was trimmed by 1 base and J by 7 bases, leaving 7 bases between them. Germline CDR1 reads MGHRA; CDR2 reads YSYEKL. The CDR3 has 13 amino acids. The CDR3 loop is CASSQAVSGELFF. In DNA form, the CDR3 reads TGCGCCAGCAGCCAAGCTGTTAGCGGGGAGCTGTTTTTT.

As regards this clone: Compared with germline, one end of the junction differs, possibly owing to a read error. Within the sample, other DNA sequences also encode this same CDR3. J is TRBJ2-7 and V is TRBV7-8, with D unclear. The CDR3 loop spans 12 amino acids. Germline V lookup: CDR1 SGHVS, CDR2 FQNEAQ. CDR3 bases: TGTGCCAGCAGTTTAGCCCCTTACGAGCAGTACTTC. Residues: CASSLAPYEQYF.

This clone has only one observation. V usage is TRBV28 and J usage is TRBJ1-2; a possible D gene is TRBD1 (5 bases). CDR3 length equals 18 residues. V was cut by 4 bases and J by 3 bases, with 24 bases left in between. Germline V gene data show CDR1 as MDHEN and CDR2 as SYDVKM. In DNA, the CDR3 is TGTGCCAGCAGTTCCGGTGGAGGGGTCAGCGCTGCGCACTATGGCTACACCTTC. It is translated as CASSSGGGVSAAHYGYTF.

V is TRBV5-1 and J is TRBJ1-6; the match to TRBD1 covers 7 bases. The CDR3 totals 14 residues. Germline CDR1 is SGHRS and CDR2 is YFSETQ. The V gene end was trimmed by 4 bases and the J gene end by 9 bases; junction bases not matched to a gene: 7. CDR3 DNA: TGCGCCAGCAGCAACGGGGACAGTTTTTCACCCCTCCACTTT. Residues: CASSNGDSFSPLHF.

This chain links TRBV6-5 with TRBJ2-3; a weak D match, TRBD1 (5 bases). The CDR3 is 14 amino acids. The V end lost 6 bases, the J end lost 0 bases, and 10 bases lay between the germline ends. Germline CDR1 and CDR2: MNHEY and SVGAGI. The CDR3 sequence: CASRPTVSTDTQYF. In DNA form, the CDR3 reads TGTGCCAGCAGGCCGACAGTAAGCACAGATACGCAGTATTTT.

This chain links TRBV4-2 with TRBJ1-2, with D unclear. Trimming pared 4 bases from V and 1 base from J, leaving 10 bases between. The germline CDR1 and CDR2 sequences are LGHNA and YNFKEQ. CDR3 size: 14 residues. The CDR3 loop is CASSRAGNNYGYTF. The CDR3, as DNA: TGTGCCAGCAGCCGGGCAGGTAATAACTATGGCTACACCTTC.

This chain links TRBV3-1 (or the pseudogene TRBV3-2) with TRBJ1-2; 10 nucleotides line up with TRBD1. Germline lookup yields CDR1 LGHDT and CDR2 YNNKEL (reference sequence). The CDR3 extends over 17 amino acids. V lost 3 bases and J lost 4; bases outside the gene matches: 11. The CDR3 reads CASSQGTGDGVLYGYTF. The CDR3 DNA reads TGTGCCAGCAGCCAGGGGACAGGGGATGGAGTTCTCTATGGCTACACCTTC.

This chain connects TRBV7-9 to TRBJ1-2; 7 positions match TRBD1. The junction had 4 bases not matched to a gene; V was cut back by 5 bases and J by 1 base. This CDR3 spans 14 amino acids. CDR1 is SEHNR and CDR2 is FQNEAQ in the germline V gene (reference sequence). CDR3 protein: CASSRDSLNYGYTF. DNA of the CDR3: TGTGCCAGCAGCCGGGACAGCCTTAACTATGGCTACACCTTC.

For the CDR3, the DNA is TGTGCCAGCAGTTACCGAGGGGTATCACCCCTCCACTTT. Its translation is CASSYRGVSPLHF. The V call is TRBV6-6, the J call TRBJ1-6, with TRBD1 as a possible D gene (5 bases). The ends were cut back, 2 bases at V and 10 bases at J, with 9 bases in the middle. Germline assignment: CDR1 MNHNY and CDR2 SVGAGI (reference sequence). This CDR3 region has 13 residues.

The V and J genes are TRBV19 and TRBJ2-7; 8 positions agree with TRBD1. CDR1 LNHDA and CDR2 SQIVND come from the germline V gene (reference sequence). V lost 5 bases and J lost 6; bases outside the gene matches: 12. The length of the CDR3 is 15 residues. In DNA, the CDR3 is TGTGCCAGTAGTGCCCAGGGGGCGAGAACTCGCGAGCAGTACTTC. Amino acids: CASSAQGARTREQYF.

The V call is TRBV10-3, the J call TRBJ1-3; D is unresolved. CDR3 length: 13 residues. Trimming cost V 10 bases and J 4 bases, with 14 bases left between them. In germline, CDR1 is ENHRY, CDR2 SYGVKD. The CDR3 loop reads CATVLGPGNTIYF. The CDR3 coding sequence is TGTGCCACCGTTCTAGGACCCGGAAACACCATATATTTT.

J is TRBJ2-2 and V is TRBV6-6; D may be TRBD1 or TRBD2 (6 bases each). From germline, CDR1 is MNHNY and CDR2 SVGAGI (reference sequence). The V end lost 10 bases, the J end lost 4 bases, and 19 bases lay between the germline ends. This CDR3 is built from 15 residues. This CDR3 is CAITGAGSGTGELFF. In DNA form, the CDR3 reads TGTGCCATCACGGGGGCCGGGAGTGGCACCGGGGAGCTGTTTTTT.

J is TRBJ2-4 and V is TRBV14, with TRBD2 matching over 8 bases. This CDR3 has 18 amino acids. The trim removed 4 bases at V and 3 bases at J, leaving 14 bases unmatched. The germline gives CDR1 SGHDN, CDR2 FVKESK. CDR3 DNA sequence: TGTGCCAGCAGCCTCTGCCCCTGGCGGGGGGACGACAAAAACATTCAGTACTTC. It specifies CASSLCPWRGDDKNIQYF.

The V gene is TRBV3-1 (or the pseudogene TRBV3-2), the J gene TRBJ2-2; the D gene is possibly TRBD2 (5 bases). Deletions cut 8 bases from V and 1 base from J, with 14 bases between. The CDR3 extends over 15 amino acids. Germline CDR1 and CDR2: LGHDT and YNNKEL (reference sequence). CDR3 residues: CASPASLGNTGELFF. CDR3 sequence (DNA): TGTGCCAGCCCGGCTAGCCTCGGGAACACCGGGGAGCTGTTTTTT.

The gene calls are TRBV7-3 and TRBJ1-6, with D possibly TRBD1 on 5 matching bases. This CDR3 contains 14 residues. CDR1 SGHTA and CDR2 FQGTGA come from the germline V gene. With 5 bases removed from V and 6 bases from J, the gap between germline ends came to 11 bases. This chain's CDR3 is CASSRGGVNSPLHF. The CDR3 DNA sequence: TGTGCCAGCAGCCGTGGGGGGGTTAATTCACCCCTCCACTTT.

CDR3 region: CASRPRFRSGGAPNEQFF. In DNA form, the CDR3 reads TGTGCAAGTCGCCCCCGATTCAGATCGGGGGGGGCCCCCAATGAGCAGTTCTTC. J is TRBJ2-1 and V is TRBV12-2; the table's D call TRBD2 went unverified against the DNA. TRBV12-2 is a pseudogene segment. The CDR3 is made up of 18 amino acids.

CDR3 sequence: CASSYSTYNEQFF. The CDR3 nucleotides read TGTGCCAGCAGTTACAGCACTTACAATGAGCAGTTCTTC. The rearrangement joins TRBV6-2 or TRBV6-3 to TRBJ2-1; D is undetermined. CDR1 and CDR2 from the germline V gene are MNHEY and SVGEGT. This CDR3 is 13 amino acids long. V lost 2 bases and J 4 bases, leaving 6 bases between the germline ends.

The genes are TRBV16 and TRBJ1-1; TRBD1 is a possible D gene (5 bases). Germline loops: CDR1 KGHSY, CDR2 FQNENV. The length of the CDR3 is 15 residues. Trimming pared 0 bases from V and 6 bases from J, leaving 14 bases between. This CDR3 is CASSQSSGVSAEAFF. The CDR3 bases are TGTGCCAGCAGCCAATCATCGGGGGTTAGCGCTGAAGCTTTCTTT.

The chain couples TRBV28 to TRBJ1-2; D is uncertain. Germline assignment: CDR1 MDHEN and CDR2 SYDVKM. The V and J ends lost 3 bases and 8 bases respectively, with 7 bases between them. The CDR3 length is 11 residues. CDR3 sequence: CASSFGRGYTF. Here the CDR3 DNA reads TGTGCCAGCAGTTTTGGCAGGGGCTACACCTTC.